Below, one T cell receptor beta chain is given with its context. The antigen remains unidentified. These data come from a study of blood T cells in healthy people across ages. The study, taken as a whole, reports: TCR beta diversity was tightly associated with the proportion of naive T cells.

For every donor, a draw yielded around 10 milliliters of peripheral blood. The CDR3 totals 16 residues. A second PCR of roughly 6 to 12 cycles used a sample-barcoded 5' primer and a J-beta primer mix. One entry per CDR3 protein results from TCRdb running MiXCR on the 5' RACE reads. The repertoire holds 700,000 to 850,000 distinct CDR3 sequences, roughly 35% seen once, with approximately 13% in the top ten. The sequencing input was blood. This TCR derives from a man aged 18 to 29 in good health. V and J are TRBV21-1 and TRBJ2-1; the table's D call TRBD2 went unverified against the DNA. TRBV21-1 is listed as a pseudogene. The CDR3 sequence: CFFSPRGSFSYNEQFF. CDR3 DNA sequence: TGCTTCTTCTCACCTAGGGGAAGTTTCTCCTACAATGAGCAGTTCTTC.